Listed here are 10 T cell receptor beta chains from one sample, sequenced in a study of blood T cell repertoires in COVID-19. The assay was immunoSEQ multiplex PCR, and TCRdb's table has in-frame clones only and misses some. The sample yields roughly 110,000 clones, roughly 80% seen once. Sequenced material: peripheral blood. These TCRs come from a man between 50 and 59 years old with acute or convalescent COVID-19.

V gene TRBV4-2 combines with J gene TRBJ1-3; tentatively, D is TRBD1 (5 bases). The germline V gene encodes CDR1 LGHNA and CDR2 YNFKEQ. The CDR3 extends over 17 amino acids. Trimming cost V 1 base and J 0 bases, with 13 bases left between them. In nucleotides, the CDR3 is TGTGCCAGCAGCCAAGCCTTCGGACACTTCTCTGGAAACACCATATATTTT. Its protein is CASSQAFGHFSGNTIYF.

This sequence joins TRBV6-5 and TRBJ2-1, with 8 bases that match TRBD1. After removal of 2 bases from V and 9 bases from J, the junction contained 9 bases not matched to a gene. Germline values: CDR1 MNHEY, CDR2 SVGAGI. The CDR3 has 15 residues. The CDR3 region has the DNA TGTGCCAGCAGTTACCTGAGACAGGGGAAGAGTGAGCAGTTCTTC. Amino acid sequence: CASSYLRQGKSEQFF.

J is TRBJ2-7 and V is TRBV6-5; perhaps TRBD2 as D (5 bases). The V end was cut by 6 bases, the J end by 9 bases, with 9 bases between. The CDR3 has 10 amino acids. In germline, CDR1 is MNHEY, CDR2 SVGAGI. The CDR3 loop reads CASSPEGQYV. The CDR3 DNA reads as TGTGCCAGCAGCCCCGAGGGGCAGTACGTC.

CDR3 nucleotide sequence: TGTGCCAGCACAAAGAACAGGGGGCTCTATGGCTACACCTTC. It is translated as CASTKNRGLYGYTF. The chain is built from TRBV28 and TRBJ1-2, with 9 bases matching TRBD1. Germline CDR1 and CDR2: MDHEN and SYDVKM. With V trimmed by 7 bases and J by 4 bases, 7 bases remained unmatched. The CDR3 spans 14 residues.

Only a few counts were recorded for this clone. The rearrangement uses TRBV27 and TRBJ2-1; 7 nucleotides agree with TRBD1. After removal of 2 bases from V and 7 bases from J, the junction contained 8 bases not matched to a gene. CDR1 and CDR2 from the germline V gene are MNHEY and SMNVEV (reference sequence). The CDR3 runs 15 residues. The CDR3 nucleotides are TGTGCCAGCAGTTTAGACAGGGTGAAAGGGAATGAGCAGTTCTTC. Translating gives CASSLDRVKGNEQFF.

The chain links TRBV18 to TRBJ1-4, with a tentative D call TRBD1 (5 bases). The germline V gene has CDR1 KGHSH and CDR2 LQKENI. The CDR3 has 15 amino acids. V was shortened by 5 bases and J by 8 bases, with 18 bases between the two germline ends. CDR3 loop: CASSAGSTETEKLFF. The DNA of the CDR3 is TGTGCCAGCTCAGCGGGATCGACAGAGACAGAAAAACTGTTTTTT. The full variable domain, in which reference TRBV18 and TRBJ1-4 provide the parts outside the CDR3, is NAGVMQNPRHLVRRRGQEARLRCSPMKGHSHVYWYRQLPEEGLKFMVYLQKENIIDESGMPKERFSAEFPKEGPSILRIQQVVRGDSAAYFCASSAGSTETEKLFFGSGTQLSVL.

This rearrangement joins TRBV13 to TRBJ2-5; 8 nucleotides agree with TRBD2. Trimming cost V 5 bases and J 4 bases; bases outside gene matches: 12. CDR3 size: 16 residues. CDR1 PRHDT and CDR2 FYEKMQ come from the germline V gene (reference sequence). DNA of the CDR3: TGTGCCAGCAGCGAGTTCAGCCGGGGGGGCGTAGAGACCCAGTACTTC. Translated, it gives CASSEFSRGGVETQYF.

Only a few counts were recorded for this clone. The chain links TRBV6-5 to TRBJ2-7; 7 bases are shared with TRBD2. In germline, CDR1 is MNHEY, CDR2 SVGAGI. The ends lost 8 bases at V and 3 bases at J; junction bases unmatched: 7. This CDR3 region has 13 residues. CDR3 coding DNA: TGTGCCAGCGGGAGGGCTGGCAACTACGAGCAGTACTTC. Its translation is CASGRAGNYEQYF.

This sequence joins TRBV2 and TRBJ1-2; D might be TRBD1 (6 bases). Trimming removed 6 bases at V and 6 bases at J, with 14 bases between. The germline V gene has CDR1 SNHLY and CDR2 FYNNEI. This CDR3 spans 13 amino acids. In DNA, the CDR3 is TGTGCCAGCAGCCCACCTACAGGGAATGGCTACACCTTC. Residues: CASSPPTGNGYTF.

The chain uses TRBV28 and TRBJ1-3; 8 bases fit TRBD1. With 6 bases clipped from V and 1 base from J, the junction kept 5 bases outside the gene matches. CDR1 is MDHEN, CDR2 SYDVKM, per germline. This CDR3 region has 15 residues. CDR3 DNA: TGTGCCAGCAGCTGGGACAGGAGGTCTGGAAACACCATATATTTT. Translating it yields CASSWDRRSGNTIYF.